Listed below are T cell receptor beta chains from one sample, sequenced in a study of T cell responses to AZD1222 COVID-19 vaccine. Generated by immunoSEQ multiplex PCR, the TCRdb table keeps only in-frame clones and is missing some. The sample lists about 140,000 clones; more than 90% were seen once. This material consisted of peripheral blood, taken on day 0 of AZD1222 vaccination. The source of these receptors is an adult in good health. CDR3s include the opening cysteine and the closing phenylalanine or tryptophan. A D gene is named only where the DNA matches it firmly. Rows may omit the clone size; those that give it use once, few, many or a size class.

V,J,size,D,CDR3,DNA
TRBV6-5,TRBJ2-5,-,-,CASSYSRAETQYF,TGTGCCAGCAGTTACAGCAGGGCAGAGACCCAGTACTTC
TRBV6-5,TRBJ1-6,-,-,CASSYSGYSPLHF,TGTGCCAGCAGTTACTCGGGATACTCACCCCTCCACTTT
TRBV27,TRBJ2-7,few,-,CASRPARGLSYEQYF,TGTGCCAGCAGGCCCGCACGGGGATTGTCCTACGAGCAGTACTTC
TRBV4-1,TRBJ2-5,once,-,CASSQLLLGETQYF,TGCGCCAGCAGCCAACTACTACTCGGGGAGACCCAGTACTTC
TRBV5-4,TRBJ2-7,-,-,CASSLSKRVYYEQYF,TGTGCCAGCAGCTTGAGCAAGCGGGTTTACTACGAGCAGTACTTC
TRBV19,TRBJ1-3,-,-,CASSMGLLVSGNTIYF,TGTGCCAGTAGTATGGGCCTGCTCGTCTCTGGAAACACCATATATTTT
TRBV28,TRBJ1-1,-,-,CASGRPQFTEAFF,TGTGCCAGCGGACGGCCCCAGTTCACTGAAGCTTTCTTT
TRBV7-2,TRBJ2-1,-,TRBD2,CASSLSAGVRNEQFF,TGTGCCAGCAGCTTATCAGCGGGAGTCCGCAATGAGCAGTTCTTC
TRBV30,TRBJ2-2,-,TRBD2,CAWERLAGDTGELFF,TGTGCCTGGGAGAGACTAGCGGGAGACACCGGGGAGCTGTTTTTT
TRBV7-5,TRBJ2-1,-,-,CVRSTGQGNNNEQFF,TGTGTCAGAAGCACTGGACAGGGGAATAACAATGAGCAGTTCTTC
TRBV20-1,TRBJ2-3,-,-,CSALHADTQYF,TGCAGTGCCTTACACGCCGATACGCAGTATTTT
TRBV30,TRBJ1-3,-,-,CAWSGGGNTIYF,TGTGCCTGGAGCGGCGGAGGGAACACCATATATTTT
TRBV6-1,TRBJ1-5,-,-,CASSEYRESNQPQHF,TGTGCCAGCAGTGAATACAGGGAGAGCAATCAGCCCCAGCATTTT
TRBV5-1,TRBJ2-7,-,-,CASSLVGPGEEQYF,TGCGCCAGCAGCTTGGTCGGACCAGGGGAAGAGCAGTACTTC
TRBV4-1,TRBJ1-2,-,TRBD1,CASSPPGTVGGYTF,TGCGCCAGCAGCCCCCCGGGGACAGTCGGAGGCTACACCTTC
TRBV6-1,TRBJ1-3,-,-,CASSETYTRSGNTIYF,TGTGCCAGCAGCGAAACCTATACCCGCTCTGGAAACACCATATATTTT
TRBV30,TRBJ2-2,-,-,CAWSVVANTGELFF,TGTGCCTGGAGTGTGGTTGCGAACACCGGGGAGCTGTTTTTT
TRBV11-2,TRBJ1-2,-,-,CASSLYEGRGYTF,TGTGCCAGCAGCTTATATGAGGGACGGGGCTACACCTTC
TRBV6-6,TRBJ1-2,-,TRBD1,CASSMGQEDYGYTF,TGTGCCAGCAGTATGGGACAGGAAGACTATGGCTACACCTTC
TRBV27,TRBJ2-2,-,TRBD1,CASRDEQGDTGELFF,TGTGCCAGCAGAGATGAACAGGGGGACACCGGGGAGCTGTTTTTT
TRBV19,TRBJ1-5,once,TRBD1,CASSTQGAYQPQHF,TGTGCCAGTAGTACCCAGGGGGCTTATCAGCCCCAGCATTTT
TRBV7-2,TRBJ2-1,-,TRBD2,CASSLLAGRGYNEQFF,TGTGCCAGCAGCCTCTTAGCGGGGAGGGGCTACAATGAGCAGTTCTTC
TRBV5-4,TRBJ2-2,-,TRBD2,CASSGLAGNTGELFF,TGTGCCAGCAGCGGACTAGCGGGGAACACCGGGGAGCTGTTTTTT
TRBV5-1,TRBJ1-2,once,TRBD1,CASSLRTGNHTF,TGCGCCAGCAGCCTCCGGACAGGGAACCACACCTTC
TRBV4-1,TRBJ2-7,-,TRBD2,CASSQGASGSSYEQYF,TGCGCCAGCAGCCAAGGAGCGAGCGGGAGCTCCTACGAGCAGTACTTC
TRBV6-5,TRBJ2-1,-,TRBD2,CASSYPGGPEQFF,TGTGCCAGCAGTTACCCGGGAGGGCCTGAGCAGTTCTTC
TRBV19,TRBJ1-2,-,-,CASSTGHISNYGYTF,TGTGCCAGTAGTACTGGACACATATCTAACTATGGCTACACCTTC
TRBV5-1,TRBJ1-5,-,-,CASSPDKSNQPQHF,TGCGCCAGCAGCCCCGACAAAAGCAATCAGCCCCAGCATTTT
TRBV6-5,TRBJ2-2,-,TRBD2,CASSFGTSLSTGELFF,TGTGCCAGCAGTTTCGGGACTAGTTTAAGCACCGGGGAGCTGTTTTTT
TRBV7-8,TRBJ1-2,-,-,CASSEKGAINGYTF,TGTGCCAGCAGCGAGAAGGGTGCAATTAATGGCTACACCTTC
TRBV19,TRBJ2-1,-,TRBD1,CASSIVGQGVVDEQFF,TGTGCCAGTAGTATAGTAGGGCAGGGGGTAGTCGATGAGCAGTTCTTC
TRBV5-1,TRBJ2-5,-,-,CASSLGTGVQETQYF,TGCGCCAGCAGCTTGGGGACGGGGGTCCAAGAGACCCAGTACTTC
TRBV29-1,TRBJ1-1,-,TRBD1,CSVGQGENTEAFF,TGCAGCGTTGGACAGGGGGAGAACACTGAAGCTTTCTTT
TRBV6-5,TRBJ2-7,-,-,CASSYSGGPKEQYF,TGTGCCAGCAGTTACTCCGGGGGGCCTAAGGAGCAGTACTTC
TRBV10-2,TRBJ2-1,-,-,CASSDRQKQFF,TGCGCCAGCAGTGATAGGCAGAAGCAGTTCTTC
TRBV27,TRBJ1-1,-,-,CASNTREGLDYTEAFF,TGTGCCAGCAATACAAGGGAGGGGTTGGATTACACTGAAGCTTTCTTT
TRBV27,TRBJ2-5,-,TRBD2,CASSQSAGTRGLRTQYF,TGTGCCAGCAGTCAATCCGCCGGGACTAGAGGCTTGAGGACCCAGTACTTC
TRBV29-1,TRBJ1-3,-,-,CSVTISGNTIYF,TGCAGCGTTACGATCTCTGGAAACACCATATATTTT
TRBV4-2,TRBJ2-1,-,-,CASSQPGIYNEQFF,TGTGCCAGCAGCCAGCCGGGGATATACAATGAGCAGTTCTTC
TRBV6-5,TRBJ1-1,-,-,CASSQPGTEAFF,TGTGCCAGCAGTCAACCGGGAACTGAAGCTTTCTTT
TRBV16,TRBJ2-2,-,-,CASSPRGELFF,TGTGCCAGCAGCCCAAGAGGGGAGCTGTTTTTT
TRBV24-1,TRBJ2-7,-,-,CATSEGQSYEQYF,TGTGCCACCAGTGAAGGACAGAGTTACGAGCAGTACTTC
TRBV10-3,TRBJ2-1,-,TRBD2,CAIRGLAGENEQFF,TGTGCCATCAGGGGTCTAGCGGGGGAGAATGAGCAGTTCTTC
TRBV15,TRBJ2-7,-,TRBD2,CATSRWGEGYEQYF,TGTGCCACCAGCAGATGGGGGGAGGGCTACGAGCAGTACTTC
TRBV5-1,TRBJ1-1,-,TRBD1,CASSLVGGQGPVNTEAFF,TGCGCCAGCAGCTTGGTGGGGGGACAGGGGCCTGTGAACACTGAAGCTTTCTTT